This T cell receptor beta chain is from a study of T cells in Graves' hyperthyroidism and ophthalmopathy. Amplification targeted TCR beta CDR3 regions from RNA transcripts. RT-PCR in the first round (using the HTBI primer set) targeted the TCR CDR3. TCRdb re-analysed the multiplex PCR reads in MiXCR, keeping a single row per CDR3 protein. The data show some 550,000 distinct CDR3 sequences, less than 25% seen once. Germline CDR1 and CDR2: MNHEY and SVGEGT. CDR3 length equals 18 residues. V gave up 2 bases and J gave up 0 bases, with 16 bases separating them. This sequence originates from a man aged 18 to 30 with Graves' hyperthyroidism. The sample consisted of blood. The chain carries TRBV6-2 or TRBV6-3 and TRBJ2-2, with D possibly matching TRBD1 (5 bases). The CDR3 loop reads CASSYRPLGPANTGELFF. DNA for the CDR3: TGTGCCAGCAGTTACCGGCCTCTGGGGCCCGCGAACACCGGGGAGCTGTTTTTT.